This paragraph reports one T cell receptor beta chain. Its antigen is currently unknown. This entry is derived from a study of cytomegalovirus exposure and HLA in healthy donors. Study at large: In an early release, HLA-typed donors contributed 80 million to 95 million unique TCR sequences.

PCR primers comprised 60 Vbeta and 13 Jbeta primers. The repertoire was sequenced with immunoSEQ multiplex PCR; TCRdb's copy has only in-frame clones and lacks some. The sample records some 110,000 clones, 71% being singletons. Study-wide points: Later analysis demonstrated an association between a missense DCLRE1C variant and TCR beta V- and J-gene trimming. Most subjects had HLA-A and HLA-B alleles reportedly predicted accurately by TCR beta sequences.

Sequences were obtained from PBMCs. The clonotype originates from a female donor in good health and CMV-seronegative.

As DNA, the CDR3 is TGTGCCAGCAGTCCACCGGGACAGGGGAGGCATGAGCAGTTCTTC. Its translation: CASSPPGQGRHEQFF. The chain combines TRBV28 with TRBJ2-1, with 10 bases matching TRBD1. The CDR3 extends over 15 amino acids. J gave up 8 bases and V 5 bases, and 9 bases lay outside the gene matches. Germline loops: CDR1 MDHEN, CDR2 SYDVKM.